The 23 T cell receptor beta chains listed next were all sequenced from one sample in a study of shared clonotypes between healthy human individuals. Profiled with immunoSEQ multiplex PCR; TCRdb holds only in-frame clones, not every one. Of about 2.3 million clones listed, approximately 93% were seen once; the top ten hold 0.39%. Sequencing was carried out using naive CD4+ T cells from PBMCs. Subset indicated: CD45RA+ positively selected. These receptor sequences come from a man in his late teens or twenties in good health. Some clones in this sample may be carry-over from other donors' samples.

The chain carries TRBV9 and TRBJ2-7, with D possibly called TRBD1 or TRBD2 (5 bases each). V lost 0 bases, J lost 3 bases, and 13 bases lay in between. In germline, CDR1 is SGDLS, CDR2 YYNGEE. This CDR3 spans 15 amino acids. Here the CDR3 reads CASSVGPGRVYEQYF. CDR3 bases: TGTGCCAGCAGCGTAGGCCCGGGACGGGTCTACGAGCAGTACTTC.

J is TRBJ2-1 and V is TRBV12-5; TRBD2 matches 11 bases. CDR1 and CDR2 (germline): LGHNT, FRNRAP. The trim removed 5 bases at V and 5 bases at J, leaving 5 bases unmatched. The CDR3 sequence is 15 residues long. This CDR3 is CASGTGTSGNNEQFF. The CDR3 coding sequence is TGTGCTAGTGGTACGGGGACTAGCGGAAACAATGAGCAGTTCTTC.

DNA for the CDR3: TGTGCCAGTAGTATAGATCTTGCCAGGGATTTTACGGACACTGAAGCTTTCTTT. This codes for CASSIDLARDFTDTEAFF. The V gene is TRBV19, the J gene TRBJ1-1, with D possibly TRBD1 on 5 matching bases. The germline V gene encodes CDR1 LNHDA and CDR2 SQIVND (reference sequence). There are 18 residues in the CDR3. V was clipped by 0 bases and J by 3 bases, with 20 bases between them.

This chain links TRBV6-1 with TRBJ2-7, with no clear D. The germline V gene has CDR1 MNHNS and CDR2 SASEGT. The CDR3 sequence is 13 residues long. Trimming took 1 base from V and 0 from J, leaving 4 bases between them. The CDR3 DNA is TGTGCCAGCAGTGAAGTAGTCTCCTACGAGCAGTACTTC. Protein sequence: CASSEVVSYEQYF.

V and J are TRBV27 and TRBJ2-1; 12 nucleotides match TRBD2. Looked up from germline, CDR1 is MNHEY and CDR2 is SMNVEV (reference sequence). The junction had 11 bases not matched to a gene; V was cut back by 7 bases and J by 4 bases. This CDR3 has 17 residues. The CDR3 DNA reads TGTGCCAGCACGACCTCACTAGCGGGGGGTATTTACAATGAGCAGTTCTTC. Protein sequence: CASTTSLAGGIYNEQFF.

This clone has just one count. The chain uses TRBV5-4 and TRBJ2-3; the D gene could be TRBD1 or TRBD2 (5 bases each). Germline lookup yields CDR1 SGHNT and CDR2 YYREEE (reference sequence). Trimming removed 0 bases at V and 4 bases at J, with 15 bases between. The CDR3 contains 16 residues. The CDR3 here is CASSLVRGQGADTQYF. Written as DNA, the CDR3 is TGTGCCAGCAGCTTGGTAAGAGGGCAGGGCGCAGATACGCAGTATTTT.

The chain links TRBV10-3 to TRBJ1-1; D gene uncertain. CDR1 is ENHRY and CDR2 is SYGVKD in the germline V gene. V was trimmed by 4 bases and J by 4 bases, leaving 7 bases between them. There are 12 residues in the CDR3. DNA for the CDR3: TGTGCCATCAGTGCGAGGACCACTGAAGCTTTCTTT. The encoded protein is CAISARTTEAFF.

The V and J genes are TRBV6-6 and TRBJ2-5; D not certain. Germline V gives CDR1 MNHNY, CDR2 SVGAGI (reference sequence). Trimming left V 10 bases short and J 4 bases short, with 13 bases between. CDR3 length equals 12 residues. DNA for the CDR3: TGTGCCATTTCCCTTAGTGGAGAGACCCAGTACTTC. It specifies CAISLSGETQYF.

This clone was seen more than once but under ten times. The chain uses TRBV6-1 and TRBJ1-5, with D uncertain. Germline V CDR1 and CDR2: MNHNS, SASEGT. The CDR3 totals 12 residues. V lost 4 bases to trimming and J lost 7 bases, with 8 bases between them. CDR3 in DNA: TGTGCCAGCAGTGGGAGTGCACAGCCCCAGCATTTT. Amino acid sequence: CASSGSAQPQHF.

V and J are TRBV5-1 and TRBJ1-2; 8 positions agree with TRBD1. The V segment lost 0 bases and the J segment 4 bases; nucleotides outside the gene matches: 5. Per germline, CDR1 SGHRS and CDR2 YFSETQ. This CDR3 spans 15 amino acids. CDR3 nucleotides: TGCGCCAGCAGCTTGGAGGGACAGGCGGGCTATGGCTACACCTTC. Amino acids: CASSLEGQAGYGYTF.

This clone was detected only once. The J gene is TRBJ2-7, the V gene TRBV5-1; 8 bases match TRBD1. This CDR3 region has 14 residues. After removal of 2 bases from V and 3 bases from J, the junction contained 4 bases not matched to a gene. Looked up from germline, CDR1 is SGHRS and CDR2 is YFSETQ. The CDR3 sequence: CASSFAGGYYEQYF. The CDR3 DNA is TGCGCCAGCAGCTTCGCAGGGGGCTACTACGAGCAGTACTTC.

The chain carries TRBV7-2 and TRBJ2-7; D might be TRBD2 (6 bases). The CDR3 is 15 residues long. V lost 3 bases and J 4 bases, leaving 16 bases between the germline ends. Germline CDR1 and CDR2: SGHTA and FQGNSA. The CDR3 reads CASSFRRQRVYEQYF. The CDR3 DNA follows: TGTGCCAGCAGCTTCCGTCGGCAGCGGGTATACGAGCAGTACTTC.

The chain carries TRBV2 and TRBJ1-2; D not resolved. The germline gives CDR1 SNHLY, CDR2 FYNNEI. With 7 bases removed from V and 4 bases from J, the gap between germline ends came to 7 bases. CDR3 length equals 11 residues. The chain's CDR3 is CASILGYGYTF. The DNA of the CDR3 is TGTGCCAGCATCCTGGGCTATGGCTACACCTTC.

The CDR3 here is CASSLRGGLSGYTF. CDR3 bases: TGTGCCAGCAGCTTAAGAGGAGGGTTGAGTGGCTACACCTTC. The rearrangement uses TRBV7-3 and TRBJ1-2; D remains ambiguous. Trimming stripped 1 base from V and 7 bases from J, with 13 bases between. Germline V gene lookup returns CDR1 SGHTA and CDR2 FQGTGA. The CDR3 has 14 amino acids.

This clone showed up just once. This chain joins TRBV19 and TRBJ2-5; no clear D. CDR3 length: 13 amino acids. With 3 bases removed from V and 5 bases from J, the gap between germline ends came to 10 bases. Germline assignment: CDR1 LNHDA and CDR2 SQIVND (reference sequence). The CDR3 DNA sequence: TGTGCCAGTAGTATGTTAGGTATGGAGACCCAGTACTTC. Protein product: CASSMLGMETQYF. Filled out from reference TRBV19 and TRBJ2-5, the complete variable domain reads DGGITQSPKYLFRKEGQNVTLSCEQNLNHDAMYWYRQDPGQGLRLIYYSQIVNDFQKGDIAEGYSVSREKKESFPLTVTSAQKNPTAFYLCASSMLGMETQYFGPGTRLLVL.

CDR3: CASSESHSGARGYTF. Here the CDR3 DNA reads TGTGCCAGCAGTGAATCGCATTCGGGAGCGCGGGGCTACACCTTC. The chain employs TRBV25-1 and TRBJ1-2, with D unclear. V lost 1 base to trimming and J lost 8 bases, with 17 bases between them. The length of the CDR3 is 15 residues. Germline V gene lookup returns CDR1 MGHDK and CDR2 SYGVNS.

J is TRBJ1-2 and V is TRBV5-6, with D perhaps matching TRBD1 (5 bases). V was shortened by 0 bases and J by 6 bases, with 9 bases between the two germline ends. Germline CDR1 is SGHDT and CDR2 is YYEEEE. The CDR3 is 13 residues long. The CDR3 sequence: CASSLGGANGYTF. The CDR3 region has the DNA TGTGCCAGCAGCTTGGGCGGGGCGAATGGCTACACCTTC.

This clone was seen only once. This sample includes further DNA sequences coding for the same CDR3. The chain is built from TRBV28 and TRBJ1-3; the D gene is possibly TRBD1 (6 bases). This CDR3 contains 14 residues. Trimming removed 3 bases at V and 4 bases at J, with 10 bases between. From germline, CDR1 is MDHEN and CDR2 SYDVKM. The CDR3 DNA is TGTGCCAGCAGTTTTGAAGGGGGAGGAAACACCATATATTTT. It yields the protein CASSFEGGGNTIYF.

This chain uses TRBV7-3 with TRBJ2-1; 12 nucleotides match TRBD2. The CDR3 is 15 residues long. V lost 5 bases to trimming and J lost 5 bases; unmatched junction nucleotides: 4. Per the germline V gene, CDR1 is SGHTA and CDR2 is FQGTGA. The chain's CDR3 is CASSAGLAGNNEQFF. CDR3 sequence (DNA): TGTGCCAGCAGCGCGGGACTAGCGGGCAACAATGAGCAGTTCTTC. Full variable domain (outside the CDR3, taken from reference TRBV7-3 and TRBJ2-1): GAGVSQTPSNKVTEKGKYVELRCDPISGHTALYWYRQSLGQGPEFLIYFQGTGAADDSGLPNDRFFAVRPEGSVSTLKIQRTERGDSAVYLCASSAGLAGNNEQFFGPGTRLTVL.

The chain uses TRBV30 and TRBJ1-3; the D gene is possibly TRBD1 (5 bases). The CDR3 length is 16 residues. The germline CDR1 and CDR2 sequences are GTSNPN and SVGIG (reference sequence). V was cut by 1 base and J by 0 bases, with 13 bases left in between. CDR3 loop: CAWSATSGISGNTIYF. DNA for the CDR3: TGTGCCTGGAGTGCAACGTCAGGGATCTCTGGAAACACCATATATTTT.

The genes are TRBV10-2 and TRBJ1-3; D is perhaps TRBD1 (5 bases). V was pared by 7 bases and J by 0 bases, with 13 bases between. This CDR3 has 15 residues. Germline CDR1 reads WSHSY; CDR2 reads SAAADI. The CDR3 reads CASNDWGSSGNTIYF. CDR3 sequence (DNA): TGCGCCAGCAATGATTGGGGCAGCTCTGGAAACACCATATATTTT.

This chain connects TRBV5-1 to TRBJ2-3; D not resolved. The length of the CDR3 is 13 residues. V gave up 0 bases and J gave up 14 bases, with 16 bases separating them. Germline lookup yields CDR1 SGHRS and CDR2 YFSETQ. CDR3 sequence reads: CASSLASDSSSYF. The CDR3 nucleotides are TGCGCCAGCAGCTTGGCCAGTGATAGCTCCTCGTATTTT. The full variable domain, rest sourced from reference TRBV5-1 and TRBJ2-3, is KAGVTQTPRYLIKTRGQQVTLSCSPISGHRSVSWYQQTPGQGLQFLFEYFSETQRNKGNFPGRFSGRQFSNSRSEMNVSTLELGDSALYLCASSLASDSSSYFGPGTRLTVL.

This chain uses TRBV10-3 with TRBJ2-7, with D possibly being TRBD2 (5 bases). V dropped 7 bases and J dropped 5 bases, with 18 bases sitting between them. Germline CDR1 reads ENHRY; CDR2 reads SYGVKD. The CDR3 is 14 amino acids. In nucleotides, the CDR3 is TGTGCCATCAAATCGGGGATGTATCGCCACGAGCAGTACTTC. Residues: CAIKSGMYRHEQYF.